This T cell receptor beta chain was obtained from a study of T-cell memory formation after mild COVID-19. Across the whole study: In these data, TCR clusters were largely donor specific.

The germline CDR1 and CDR2 sequences are SGHTS and YDEGEE. The CDR3 is 12 residues long. V was pared by 3 bases and J by 6 bases, with 10 bases between. The study's findings and limits: Clones that contracted from day 15 to 85 had balanced CD4/CD8; later expanders were CD4+ biased. Contracting CD4+ clones sat mainly in CM and EM; CD8+ in EMRA. Detection of some responders pre-infection suggested pre-existing cross-reactive memory T cells participated.

TCRdb used MiXCR to reprocess the 5' RACE reads, holding one entry per CDR3 protein. The sample records roughly 450,000 distinct CDR3 sequences, 15% to 20% being singletons. Of note for this clonotype: Its antigen is unidentified.

Sequenced: PBMCs or a T cell subset sorted from them (not recorded which). The source is an adult woman who had mild COVID-19 (a few samples of this study predate the infection). Cell type and time point are not known. This chain links TRBV5-8 with TRBJ2-7; no reliable D call. The CDR3 DNA reads as TGTGCCAGCAGCTACGGGCTGGGCGAGCAGTACTTC. This translates into CASSYGLGEQYF.